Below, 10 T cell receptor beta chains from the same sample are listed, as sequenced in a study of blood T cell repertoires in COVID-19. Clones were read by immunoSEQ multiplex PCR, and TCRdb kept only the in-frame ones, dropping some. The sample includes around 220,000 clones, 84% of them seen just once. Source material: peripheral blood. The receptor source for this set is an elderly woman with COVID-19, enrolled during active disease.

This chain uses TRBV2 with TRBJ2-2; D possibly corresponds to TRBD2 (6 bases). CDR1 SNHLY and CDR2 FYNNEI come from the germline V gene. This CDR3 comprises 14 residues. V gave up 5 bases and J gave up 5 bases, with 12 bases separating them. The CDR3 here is CASSQGRGTGELFF. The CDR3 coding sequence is TGTGCCAGCAGTCAAGGGCGGGGTACCGGGGAGCTGTTTTTT.

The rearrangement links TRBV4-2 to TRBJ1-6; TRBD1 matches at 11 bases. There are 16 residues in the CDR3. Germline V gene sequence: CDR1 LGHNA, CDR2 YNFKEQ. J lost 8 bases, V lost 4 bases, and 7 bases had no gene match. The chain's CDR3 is CASSRVGQGVDSPLHF. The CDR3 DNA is TGTGCCAGCAGCCGGGTGGGACAGGGGGTAGATTCACCCCTCCACTTT.

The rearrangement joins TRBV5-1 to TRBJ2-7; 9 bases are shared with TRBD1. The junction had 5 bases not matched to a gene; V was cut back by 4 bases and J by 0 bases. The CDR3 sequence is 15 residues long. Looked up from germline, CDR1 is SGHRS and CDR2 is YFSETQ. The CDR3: CASSPGGQGSYEQYF. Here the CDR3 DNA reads TGCGCCAGCAGCCCTGGGGGACAGGGCTCCTACGAGCAGTACTTC.

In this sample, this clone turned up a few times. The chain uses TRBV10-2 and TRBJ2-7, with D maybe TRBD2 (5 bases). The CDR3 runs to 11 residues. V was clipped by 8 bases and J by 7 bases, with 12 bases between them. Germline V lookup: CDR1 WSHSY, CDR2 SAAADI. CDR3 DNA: TGCGCCAGCCCGGCTAGAGGGGAGCAGTACTTC. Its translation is CASPARGEQYF.

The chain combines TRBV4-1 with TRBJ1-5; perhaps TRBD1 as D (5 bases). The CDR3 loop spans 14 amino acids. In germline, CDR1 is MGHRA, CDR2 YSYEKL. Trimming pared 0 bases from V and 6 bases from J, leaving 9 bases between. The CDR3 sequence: CASSQDGGIQPQHF. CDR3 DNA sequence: TGCGCCAGCAGCCAAGATGGGGGGATTCAGCCCCAGCATTTT.

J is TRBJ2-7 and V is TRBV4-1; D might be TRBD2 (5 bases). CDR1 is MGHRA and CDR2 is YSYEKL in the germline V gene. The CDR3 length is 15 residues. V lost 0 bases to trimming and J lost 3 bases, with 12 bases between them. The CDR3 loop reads CASSQEHGVFYEQYF. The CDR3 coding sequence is TGCGCCAGCAGCCAAGAGCACGGGGTTTTCTACGAGCAGTACTTC.

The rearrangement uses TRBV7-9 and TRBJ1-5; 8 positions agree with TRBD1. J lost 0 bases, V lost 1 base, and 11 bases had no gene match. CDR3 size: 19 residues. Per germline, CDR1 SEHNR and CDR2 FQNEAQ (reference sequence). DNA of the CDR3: TGTGCCAGCAGCTTAGAACGAGGGGACAGGAGTTATAGCAATCAGCCCCAGCATTTT. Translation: CASSLERGDRSYSNQPQHF.

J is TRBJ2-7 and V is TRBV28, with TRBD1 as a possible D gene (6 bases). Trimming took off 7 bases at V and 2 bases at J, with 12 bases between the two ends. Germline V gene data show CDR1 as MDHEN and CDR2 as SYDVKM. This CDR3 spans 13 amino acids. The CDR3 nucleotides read TGTGCCAGCACCCGGGACACGACCTACGAGCAGTACTTC. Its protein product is CASTRDTTYEQYF.

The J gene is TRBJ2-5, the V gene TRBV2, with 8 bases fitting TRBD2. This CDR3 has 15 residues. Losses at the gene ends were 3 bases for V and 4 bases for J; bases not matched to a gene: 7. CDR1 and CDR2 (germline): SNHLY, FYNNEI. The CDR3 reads CASSDVSGGVETQYF. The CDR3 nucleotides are TGTGCCAGCAGTGACGTCTCGGGGGGGGTAGAGACCCAGTACTTC. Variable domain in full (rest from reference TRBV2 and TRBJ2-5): EPEVTQTPSHQVTQMGQEVILRCVPISNHLYFYWYRQILGQKVEFLVSFYNNEISEKSEIFDDQFSVERPDGSNFTLKIRSTKLEDSAMYFCASSDVSGGVETQYFGPGTRLLVL.

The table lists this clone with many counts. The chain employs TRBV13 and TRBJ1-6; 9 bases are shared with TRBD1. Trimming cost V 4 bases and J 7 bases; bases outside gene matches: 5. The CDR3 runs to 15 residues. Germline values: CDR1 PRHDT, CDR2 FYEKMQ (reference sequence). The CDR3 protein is CASSSAGTGNSPLHF. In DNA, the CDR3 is TGTGCCAGCAGCTCCGCCGGGACAGGGAATTCACCCCTCCACTTT.